Below are 10 T cell receptor beta chains sequenced from a single sample in a study of T cell changes during pregnancy in multiple sclerosis. Generated by immunoSEQ multiplex PCR, the TCRdb table keeps only in-frame clones and is missing some. Of 55,000 to 75,000 clones listed, 90% to 95% are singletons. The sample here was peripheral blood, taken after pregnancy. The receptors here all came from a female donor with multiple sclerosis, enrolled in a pregnancy study.

V gene TRBV28 combines with J gene TRBJ2-4; 7 positions agree with TRBD1. Germline V gene data show CDR1 as MDHEN and CDR2 as SYDVKM. V shed 4 bases, J shed 4 bases, and the junction held 7 bases outside the gene matches. The CDR3 consists of 15 residues. CDR3 sequence: CASSSSGTDKNIQYF. The CDR3 DNA reads TGTGCCAGCAGTTCGTCCGGGACAGATAAAAACATTCAGTACTTC. Full variable domain (outside the CDR3, taken from reference TRBV28 and TRBJ2-4): DVKVTQSSRYLVKRTGEKVFLECVQDMDHENMFWYRQDPGLGLRLIYFSYDVKMKEKGDIPEGYSVSREKKERFSLILESASTNQTSMYLCASSSSGTDKNIQYFGAGTRLSVL.

V and J are TRBV27 and TRBJ1-4; TRBD1 aligns across 11 bases. Germline V gene sequence: CDR1 MNHEY, CDR2 SMNVEV (reference sequence). V trimming: 4 bases; J trimming: 3 bases; junction bases outside the gene matches: 7. CDR3 length equals 17 residues. The CDR3 sequence is CASSSGQGALSNEKLFF. DNA for the CDR3: TGTGCCAGCAGTTCAGGACAGGGGGCCCTGTCTAATGAAAAACTGTTTTTT.

This chain connects TRBV5-1 to TRBJ2-4, with D possibly matching TRBD1 (6 bases). CDR1 is SGHRS and CDR2 is YFSETQ in the germline V gene. The CDR3 totals 15 residues. V lost 0 bases and J 8 bases, leaving 15 bases between the germline ends. CDR3 protein: CASSLVGGRQDIQYF. Written as DNA, the CDR3 is TGCGCCAGCAGCTTGGTAGGGGGACGGCAGGACATTCAGTACTTC.

The V gene is TRBV6-6, the J gene TRBJ1-1; 9 positions match TRBD1. Per the germline V gene, CDR1 is MNHNY and CDR2 is SVGAGI (reference sequence). V shed 2 bases, J shed 3 bases, and the junction held 4 bases outside the gene matches. The length of the CDR3 is 15 residues. The CDR3 protein is CASSYGRDRDTEAFF. CDR3 coding DNA: TGTGCCAGCAGTTACGGCCGGGACAGGGACACTGAAGCTTTCTTT.

The chain combines TRBV5-6 with TRBJ2-1; D remains unclear. Per the germline V gene, CDR1 is SGHDT and CDR2 is YYEEEE. V lost 7 bases, J lost 0 bases, and 11 bases lay in between. The CDR3 runs to 14 residues. The CDR3 nucleotides read TGTGCCAGCGCCCATTATAGCTCCTACAATGAGCAGTTCTTC. Its protein product is CASAHYSSYNEQFF.

This clone was observed a handful of times. The chain uses TRBV2 and TRBJ2-1; D is perhaps TRBD1 (5 bases). The CDR3 has 12 residues. Germline V gene lookup returns CDR1 SNHLY and CDR2 FYNNEI. Trimming shortened V by 6 bases and J by 8 bases, and 11 bases separated the two germline ends. CDR3 sequence: CASSNRYDEQFF. CDR3 in DNA: TGTGCCAGCAGCAACAGGTACGATGAGCAGTTCTTC.

The rearrangement joins TRBV30 to TRBJ1-1; D is ambiguous. This CDR3 is 12 amino acids long. The ends were cut back, 2 bases at V and 6 bases at J, with 10 bases in the middle. CDR1 and CDR2 from the germline V gene are GTSNPN and SVGIG (reference sequence). The CDR3 loop reads CAWSFDGAEAFF. As DNA, the CDR3 is TGTGCCTGGAGTTTTGACGGGGCTGAAGCTTTCTTT.

The chain combines TRBV14 with TRBJ1-2, with 7 positions matching TRBD1. The CDR3 loop spans 15 amino acids. The germline gives CDR1 SGHDN, CDR2 FVKESK. V lost 4 bases and J lost 1; bases outside the gene matches: 6. The CDR3 here is CASSPAGTDNYGYTF. The CDR3 DNA is TGTGCCAGCAGCCCTGCCGGGACAGATAACTATGGCTACACCTTC.

The rearrangement links TRBV9 to TRBJ2-2; 9 bases are shared with TRBD2. The CDR3 runs 15 residues. Unmatched junction bases numbered 3, after V lost 2 bases and J lost 4 bases. Germline CDR1 SGDLS, CDR2 YYNGEE. CDR3 amino acids: CASSVSGSFTGELFF. The CDR3 DNA reads as TGTGCCAGCAGCGTTAGCGGGAGCTTCACCGGGGAGCTGTTTTTT.

This clone appeared once. The chain employs TRBV19 and TRBJ2-7; weak D call: TRBD1 (5 bases). The germline CDR1 and CDR2 sequences are LNHDA and SQIVND (reference sequence). The CDR3 consists of 16 residues. V shed 0 bases and J shed 1 base, with 13 bases lying between them. In nucleotides, the CDR3 is TGTGCCAGTAGTATAGATCAACAGGTGGGGTCCTACGAGCAGTACTTC. It codes for CASSIDQQVGSYEQYF.